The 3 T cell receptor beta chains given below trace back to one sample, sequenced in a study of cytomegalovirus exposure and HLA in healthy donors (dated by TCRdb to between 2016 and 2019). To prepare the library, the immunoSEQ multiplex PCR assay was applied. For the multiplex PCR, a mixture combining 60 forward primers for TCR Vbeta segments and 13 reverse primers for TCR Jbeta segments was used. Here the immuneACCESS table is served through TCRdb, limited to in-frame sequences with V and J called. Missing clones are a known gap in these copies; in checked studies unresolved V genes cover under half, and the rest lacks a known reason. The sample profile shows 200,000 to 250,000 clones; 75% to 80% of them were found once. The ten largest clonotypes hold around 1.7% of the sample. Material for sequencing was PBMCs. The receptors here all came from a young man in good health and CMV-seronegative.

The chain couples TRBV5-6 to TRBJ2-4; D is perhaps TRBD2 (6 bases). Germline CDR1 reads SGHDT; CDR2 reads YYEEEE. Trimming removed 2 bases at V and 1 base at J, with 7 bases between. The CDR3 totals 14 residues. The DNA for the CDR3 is TGTGCCAGCAGCTTCCGGGGGGCCAAAAACATTCAGTACTTC. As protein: CASSFRGAKNIQYF.

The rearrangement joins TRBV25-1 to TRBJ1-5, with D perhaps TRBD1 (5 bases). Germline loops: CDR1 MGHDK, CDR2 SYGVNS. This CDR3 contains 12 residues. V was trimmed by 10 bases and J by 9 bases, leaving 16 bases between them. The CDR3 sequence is CATSGGPGPQHF. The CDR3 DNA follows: TGTGCCACCTCCGGGGGTCCCGGGCCCCAGCATTTT.

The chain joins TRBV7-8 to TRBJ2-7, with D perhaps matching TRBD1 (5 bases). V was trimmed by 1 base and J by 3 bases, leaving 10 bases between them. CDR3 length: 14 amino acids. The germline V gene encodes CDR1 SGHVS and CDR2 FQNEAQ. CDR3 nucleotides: TGTGCCAGCAGCTTAGGCAGGGCCGACTACGAGCAGTACTTC. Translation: CASSLGRADYEQYF. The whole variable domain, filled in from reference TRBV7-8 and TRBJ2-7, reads GAGVSQSPRYKVAKRGQDVALRCDPISGHVSLFWYQQALGQGPEFLTYFQNEAQLDKSGLPSDRFFAERPEGSVSTLKIQRTQQEDSAVYLCASSLGRADYEQYFGPGTRLTVT.